Below, 30 T cell receptor beta chains from the same sample are listed, as sequenced in a study of metastatic and nonmetastatic thyroid tumors. TCRdb re-clonotyped the PCR reads via MiXCR. The sample carries tens of thousands of clones, around 15% recorded once. All patients were treatment-naive before thyroid surgery. Material: blood. Receptor source: a female donor with papillary thyroid cancer or a benign thyroid nodule (not recorded which). Some clones in this sample may be carry-over from other donors' samples.

This clone appeared many times. The chain has TRBV3-1 and TRBJ2-1, with TRBD1 as a possible D gene (6 bases). V lost 4 bases to trimming and J lost 9 bases, with 13 bases between them. CDR1 is LGHDT and CDR2 is YNNKEL in the germline V gene (reference sequence). This CDR3 spans 13 amino acids. CDR3 sequence reads: CASSPRVGGEQFF. The CDR3 DNA follows: TGTGCCAGCAGCCCTCGAGTAGGGGGTGAGCAGTTCTTC.

This clone was detected ten times or more. V usage is TRBV10-1 and J usage is TRBJ2-6; D is undetermined. Trimming removed 2 bases from V and 0 bases from J, with 17 bases in between. The CDR3 spans 19 residues. Germline V gene lookup returns CDR1 WNHNN and CDR2 SYGVQD (reference sequence). CDR3 sequence: CASSERWEPRSSGANVLTF. The CDR3 DNA reads TGCGCCAGCAGTGAGAGGTGGGAACCCCGAAGCTCTGGGGCCAACGTCCTGACTTTC.

This clone came up many times. A much bigger clone sits one base away, suggesting this may be a read error. Other DNA sequences from this sample encode an identical CDR3 as well. The rearrangement joins TRBV19 to TRBJ1-1, with D possibly TRBD1 on 6 matching bases. CDR3 length equals 12 residues. Germline V gene sequence: CDR1 LNHDA, CDR2 SQIVND (reference sequence). CDR3: CASRGYNTEAFF. The CDR3 DNA follows: TGTGCTAGTAGGGGGTATAACACTGAAGCTTTCTTT.

This clone was recorded at least ten times. This chain links TRBV10-2 with TRBJ1-5; D remains unclear. In germline, CDR1 is WSHSY, CDR2 SAAADI. The CDR3 runs 12 residues. V lost 7 bases and J lost 3, with 7 bases in between. The CDR3 spells CASTSLNQPQHF. The DNA of the CDR3 is TGCGCCAGCACATCACTCAATCAGCCCCAGCATTTT.

This clone has a count of ten or more. The chain carries TRBV4-2 and TRBJ1-1; D is uncertain. Germline CDR1 is LGHNA and CDR2 is YNFKEQ. V was pared by 0 bases and J by 1 base, with 6 bases between. CDR3 length: 14 amino acids. The CDR3 DNA is TGTGCCAGCAGCCAAGATGGGCAGAACACTGAAGCTTTCTTT. Protein: CASSQDGQNTEAFF.

This clone has a count of ten or more. The chain links TRBV9 to TRBJ1-3, with 8 bases fitting TRBD1. The ends lost 3 bases at V and 8 bases at J; junction bases unmatched: 13. The CDR3 runs 16 residues. Per germline, CDR1 SGDLS and CDR2 YYNGEE. The CDR3 protein is CASSAPLQGVQDTIYF. As DNA, the CDR3 is TGTGCCAGCAGCGCACCATTACAGGGGGTTCAGGACACCATATATTTT.

The gene calls are TRBV19 and TRBJ2-4; 9 bases fit TRBD1. Trimming took 3 bases from V and 4 from J; bases not matched to a gene: 4. There are 15 residues in the CDR3. CDR1 and CDR2 (germline): LNHDA, SQIVND (reference sequence). In nucleotides, the CDR3 is TGTGCCAGTAGTATTTTGGGACAGGGTAAAAACATTCAGTACTTC. Its translation is CASSILGQGKNIQYF.

Ten or more counts support this clone. This rearrangement joins TRBV3-1 to TRBJ1-2; 7 positions match TRBD1. Unmatched junction bases numbered 16, after V lost 6 bases and J lost 6 bases. Germline CDR1 and CDR2: LGHDT and YNNKEL (reference sequence). The CDR3 covers 16 residues. The CDR3 coding sequence is TGTGCCAGCAGTCGACAGGGATTATCTCGGTCGGATGGCTACACCTTC. It is translated as CASSRQGLSRSDGYTF.

This clone was detected many times. The V call is TRBV11-1, the J call TRBJ2-3; D might be TRBD1 (6 bases). Germline CDR1 and CDR2: SGHAT and FQDESV (reference sequence). Deletions cut 3 bases from V and 4 bases from J, with 14 bases between. The CDR3 is made up of 15 amino acids. In nucleotides, the CDR3 is TGTGCCAGCAGCTTCGGCTACAGGGTGTCAGATACGCAGTATTTT. Amino acid sequence: CASSFGYRVSDTQYF.

By share of the sample, this clone is medium-sized. The chain combines TRBV27 with TRBJ2-3; D may be TRBD2 (5 bases). CDR1 is MNHEY, CDR2 SMNVEV, per germline (reference sequence). The ends were cut back, 7 bases at V and 3 bases at J, with 20 bases in the middle. The CDR3 runs to 16 residues. CDR3 protein: CASKRGLSSLTDTQYF. The CDR3 DNA is TGTGCCAGCAAACGGGGTTTATCATCCCTTACAGATACGCAGTATTTT.

This chain uses TRBV5-1 with TRBJ2-3; the match to TRBD2 covers 9 bases. V was clipped by 5 bases and J by 2 bases; unmatched bases: 6. Germline V gene data show CDR1 as SGHRS and CDR2 as YFSETQ. This CDR3 region has 15 residues. The CDR3 DNA sequence: TGCGCCAGCAGGCTAGCGGGACAATTCACAGATACGCAGTATTTT. Translated, it gives CASRLAGQFTDTQYF.

This clone was counted at least ten times. J is TRBJ1-4 and V is TRBV4-1; no definite D call. CDR1 and CDR2 from the germline V gene are MGHRA and YSYEKL. The CDR3 is 13 residues long. The ends were cut back, 4 bases at V and 6 bases at J, with 9 bases in the middle. The CDR3 DNA is TGCGCCAGCAGCCCTCGTCCAGATGAAAAACTGTTTTTT. Translated: CASSPRPDEKLFF.

This clone has a count of ten or more. The V and J genes are TRBV6-1 and TRBJ1-2, with D perhaps TRBD1 (5 bases). Germline-derived CDR1 and CDR2 are MNHNS and SASEGT. The CDR3 has 15 residues. V was clipped by 3 bases and J by 4 bases, with 15 bases between them. The CDR3 nucleotides read TGTGCCAGCAGTGAGTCGGAGGGGTGGGCCTATGGCTACACCTTC. Amino acids: CASSESEGWAYGYTF.

Concerning this clone itself: The junction and the germline gene differ at one end; a read error may be behind it. This chain links TRBV24-1 with TRBJ2-7; 8 bases line up with TRBD1. CDR1 is KGHDR and CDR2 is SFDVKD in the germline V gene. The CDR3 totals 16 residues. The CDR3 DNA is TGTGACACCAGTGACGCTAGACAGGGGAAGATCTACGAGCAGTACTTC. Protein: CDTSDARQGKIYEQYF.

The V call is TRBV2, the J call TRBJ1-6, with 9 positions matching TRBD1. Trimming cost V 5 bases and J 10 bases; bases outside gene matches: 6. Germline V gene lookup returns CDR1 SNHLY and CDR2 FYNNEI. The CDR3 loop spans 14 amino acids. CDR3 in DNA: TGTGCCAGCAGTCCAACAGGGGGCCTGTCACCCCTCCACTTT. Protein: CASSPTGGLSPLHF.

This clone has ten or more counts. The genes are TRBV18 and TRBJ1-4; no clear D. CDR3 size: 14 residues. The V end lost 5 bases, the J end lost 4 bases, and 11 bases lay between the germline ends. Germline V gene data show CDR1 as KGHSH and CDR2 as LQKENI. Here the CDR3 DNA reads TGTGCCAGCTCAACCAATCCCTTTAATGAAAAACTGTTTTTT. It specifies CASSTNPFNEKLFF.

This clone appeared a few times. The chain recombines TRBV6-2 or TRBV6-3 with TRBJ1-2; the match to TRBD1 covers 9 bases. The CDR3 has 17 amino acids. Germline V lookup: CDR1 MNHEY, CDR2 SVGEGT. Germline trimming cut 6 bases from V and 5 bases from J; bases unmatched to any gene: 16. In DNA form, the CDR3 reads TGTGCCAGCAGAACCAGCACATACAGGGGGCGTGGGTATGGCTACACCTTC. Its translation is CASRTSTYRGRGYGYTF.

This clone was counted between two and nine times. This chain links TRBV13 with TRBJ2-1, with 8 bases matching TRBD1. The CDR3 length is 15 residues. Trimming removed 4 bases from V and 2 bases from J; junction bases left unmatched: 4. Germline CDR1 PRHDT, CDR2 FYEKMQ (reference sequence). In DNA form, the CDR3 reads TGTGCCAGCAGCTCCCGGGACAGGACCTACAATGAGCAGTTCTTC. Translated, it gives CASSSRDRTYNEQFF. Together with reference TRBV13 and TRBJ2-1, the CDR3 gives the full variable domain: AAGVIQSPRHLIKEKRETATLKCYPIPRHDTVYWYQQGPGQDPQFLISFYEKMQSDKGSIPDRFSAQQFSDYHSELNMSSLELGDSALYFCASSSRDRTYNEQFFGPGTRLTVL.

This clone was recorded many times. The V gene is TRBV29-1, the J gene TRBJ2-3; D might be TRBD1 or TRBD2, each matching 6 bases. The CDR3 covers 16 residues. V shed 8 bases and J shed 3 bases, with 24 bases lying between them. Germline loops: CDR1 SQVTM, CDR2 ANQGSEA. The CDR3 DNA follows: TGCAGCTTCCCACTCGGGGGCTCCCTGGCAACAGATACGCAGTATTTT. This encodes CSFPLGGSLATDTQYF.

This clone was observed a handful of times. A much larger clone sits a single nucleotide away, making a read error possible. This rearrangement joins TRBV6-1 to TRBJ2-3; D remains ambiguous. V lost 5 bases to trimming and J lost 2 bases, with 14 bases between them. Germline V CDR1 and CDR2: MNHNS, SASEGT. The CDR3 has 15 residues. The DNA for the CDR3 is TGTGCCAGCAGTCAAAGCTGGGCCCTCACAGATACGCAGTATTTT. It is translated as CASSQSWALTDTQYF.

This clone has only a few counts. Germline is not matched at one junction end, which may reflect a read error. The same CDR3 can be traced to other DNA sequences in this sample. J is TRBJ1-6 and V is TRBV15; D is unresolved. This CDR3 spans 15 amino acids. Germline V gene sequence: CDR1 LNHNV, CDR2 YYDKDF (reference sequence). The CDR3 region has the DNA TGTGCCACCAGCGTACGGACGGCTGACAATTCACCCCTCCACTTC. This encodes CATSVRTADNSPLHF.

This clone was observed a few times. Other DNA sequences in this specimen translate into the identical CDR3. This chain connects TRBV12-5 to TRBJ2-2, with D possibly TRBD2 on 6 matching bases. Trimming left V 0 bases short and J 0 bases short, with 14 bases between. Per the germline V gene, CDR1 is LGHNT and CDR2 is FRNRAP. CDR3 length: 18 amino acids. The CDR3 here is CASGLVLAGGPNTGELFF. CDR3 sequence (DNA): TGTGCTAGTGGTTTGGTACTAGCTGGGGGACCGAACACCGGGGAGCTGTTTTTT.

In its sample, this clone was seen many times. The rearrangement joins TRBV28 to TRBJ1-4; D unclear. The CDR3 is made up of 17 amino acids. Germline CDR1 reads MDHEN; CDR2 reads SYDVKM. Between the trimmed V and J ends, which lost 5 bases and 0 bases, there was a span of 16 bases. CDR3 amino acids: CASSLRARVATNEKLFF. The CDR3 DNA follows: TGTGCCAGCAGTCTTCGCGCTCGGGTTGCAACTAATGAAAAACTGTTTTTT.

This clone was picked up many times. The V call is TRBV6-1, the J call TRBJ1-1; D perhaps matches TRBD1 (5 bases). Germline V gives CDR1 MNHNS, CDR2 SASEGT. V lost 5 bases, J lost 9 bases, and 16 bases lay in between. The CDR3 has 13 residues. CDR3 sequence reads: CASSMTDTIKAFF. CDR3 DNA sequence: TGTGCCAGCAGTATGACAGACACCATTAAAGCTTTCTTT.

The chain links TRBV2 to TRBJ2-1; a possible D gene is TRBD2 (5 bases). Germline CDR1 and CDR2: SNHLY and FYNNEI. Trimming shortened V by 6 bases and J by 9 bases, and 18 bases separated the two germline ends. This CDR3 is 14 amino acids long. CDR3 in amino acids: CASRGRRAIAEQFF. The CDR3 DNA is TGTGCCAGCAGGGGCAGGCGGGCAATAGCTGAGCAGTTCTTC. Combining the CDR3 with reference TRBV2 and TRBJ2-1 gives the whole variable domain EPEVTQTPSHQVTQMGQEVILRCVPISNHLYFYWYRQILGQKVEFLVSFYNNEISEKSEIFDDQFSVERPDGSNFTLKIRSTKLEDSAMYFCASRGRRAIAEQFFGPGTRLTVL.

Ten or more counts support this clone. This chain connects TRBV3-1 to TRBJ1-6, with TRBD1 matching 7 bases. Germline V lookup: CDR1 LGHDT, CDR2 YNNKEL (reference sequence). The ends lost 11 bases at V and 9 bases at J; junction bases unmatched: 10. CDR3 length equals 13 residues. The CDR3 loop is CASQTGKSSPLHF. In DNA, the CDR3 is TGTGCCTCCCAGACAGGGAAATCTTCACCCCTCCACTTT.

A remark on this clone: It may be a read error: a sequence one base away is much more abundant. The same CDR3 arises from other DNA sequences in this sample as well. The CDR3 sequence: CASSVPNRGHTEAFF. DNA of the CDR3: TGTGCCAGTAGTGTCCCTAACAGGGGGCATACTGAAGCTTTCTTT. The rearrangement links TRBV19 to TRBJ1-1, with 9 bases fitting TRBD1. This CDR3 has 15 residues. Per the germline V gene, CDR1 is LNHDA and CDR2 is SQIVND (reference sequence). After removal of 5 bases from V and 5 bases from J, the junction contained 9 bases not matched to a gene.

This clone was counted at least ten times. The chain combines TRBV6-5 with TRBJ2-2; D may match TRBD1 or TRBD2 (7 bases each). Deletions cut 3 bases from V and 4 bases from J, with 18 bases between. Germline V CDR1 and CDR2: MNHEY, SVGAGI. CDR3 length equals 17 residues. Here the CDR3 reads CASSYNLAGGATGELFF. The CDR3 nucleotides read TGTGCCAGCAGTTATAATCTGGCAGGGGGGGCCACCGGGGAGCTGTTTTTT.

This clone occurred a few times. The chain recombines TRBV28 with TRBJ1-2, with unresolved D. CDR1 and CDR2 from the germline V gene are MDHEN and SYDVKM. Trimming cost V 5 bases and J 4 bases, with 11 bases left between them. This CDR3 spans 13 amino acids. The CDR3 loop reads CASSLTLSYGYTF. The CDR3 DNA reads TGTGCCAGCAGTCTCACCCTGAGCTATGGCTACACCTTC.

This clone was counted ten times or more. The chain couples TRBV3-1 to TRBJ1-6, with D perhaps TRBD1 (6 bases). The CDR3 has 16 residues. The V end was cut by 4 bases, the J end by 3 bases, with 13 bases between. Per germline, CDR1 LGHDT and CDR2 YNNKEL (reference sequence). CDR3 nucleotides: TGTGCCAGCAGCCCTCAGGACAGCGGCTATAATTCACCCCTCCACTTT. It translates to CASSPQDSGYNSPLHF.